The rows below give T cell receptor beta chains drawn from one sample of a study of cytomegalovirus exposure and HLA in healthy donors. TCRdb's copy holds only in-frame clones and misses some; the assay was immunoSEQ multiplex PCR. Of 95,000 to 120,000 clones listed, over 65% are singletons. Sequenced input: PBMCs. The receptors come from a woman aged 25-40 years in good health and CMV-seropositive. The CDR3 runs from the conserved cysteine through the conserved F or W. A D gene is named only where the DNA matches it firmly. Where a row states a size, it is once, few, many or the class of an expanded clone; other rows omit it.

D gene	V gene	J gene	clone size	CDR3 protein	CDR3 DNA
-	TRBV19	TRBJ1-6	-	CASSDGARGNSPLHF	TGTGCCAGTAGTGACGGGGCCAGGGGAAATTCACCCCTCCACTTT
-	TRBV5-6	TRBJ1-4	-	CASSLRGYGEKLFF	TGTGCCAGCAGCTTGAGAGGATATGGCGAAAAACTGTTTTTT
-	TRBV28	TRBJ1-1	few	CASQTTMNTEAFF	TGTGCCAGCCAGACAACCATGAACACTGAAGCTTTCTTT
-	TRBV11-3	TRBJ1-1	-	CASSLEGASEAFF	TGTGCCAGCAGCTTAGAGGGGGCATCTGAAGCTTTCTTT
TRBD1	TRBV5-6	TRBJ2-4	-	CASSLEAGGPKNIQYF	TGTGCCAGCAGCTTAGAGGCAGGGGGCCCCAAAAACATTCAGTACTTC
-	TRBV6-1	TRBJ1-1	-	CASSERLPGEAFF	TGTGCCAGCAGTGAAAGATTGCCCGGTGAAGCTTTCTTT
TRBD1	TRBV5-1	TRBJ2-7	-	CASSNTGAGEQYF	TGCGCCAGCAGCAATACAGGGGCTGGGGAGCAGTACTTC
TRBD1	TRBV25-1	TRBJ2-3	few	CASSEHTGGIFTDTQYF	TGTGCCAGCAGTGAACACACAGGGGGAATATTTACAGATACGCAGTATTTT
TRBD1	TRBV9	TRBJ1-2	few	CASSPRKGQGALHYGYTF	TGTGCCAGCAGTCCTCGTAAGGGACAGGGGGCCCTACACTATGGCTACACCTTC
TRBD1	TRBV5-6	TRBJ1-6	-	CASSFSGTGYSPLHF	TGTGCCAGCAGCTTTTCCGGGACAGGGTATTCACCCCTCCACTTT
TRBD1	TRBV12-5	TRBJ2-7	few	CASGTHRDRVYEQYF	TGTGCTAGTGGAACTCACCGGGACAGGGTCTACGAGCAGTACTTC
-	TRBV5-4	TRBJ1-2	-	CASSFDSYGYTF	TGTGCCAGCAGCTTCGACAGCTATGGCTACACCTTC
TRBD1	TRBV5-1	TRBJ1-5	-	CASAPGQGFDQPQHF	TGCGCCAGTGCACCGGGACAGGGGTTCGACCAGCCCCAGCATTTT
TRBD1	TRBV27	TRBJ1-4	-	CASSFSGQGREKLFF	TGTGCCAGCAGTTTCTCGGGACAGGGGAGGGAAAAACTGTTTTTT
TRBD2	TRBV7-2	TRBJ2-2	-	CASSSSGTNTGELFF	TGTGCCAGCAGTTCTAGCGGAACTAACACCGGGGAGCTGTTTTTT
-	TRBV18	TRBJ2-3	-	CASSRTRSSGNTDTQYF	TGTGCCAGCTCCCGTACTAGGAGTAGCGGTAACACAGATACGCAGTATTTT
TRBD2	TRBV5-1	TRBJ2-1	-	CASSPGGEQFF	TGCGCCAGCAGCCCCGGGGGGGAGCAGTTCTTC
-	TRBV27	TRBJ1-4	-	CASGVKRGTNEKLFF	TGTGCCAGCGGGGTCAAAAGGGGGACTAATGAAAAACTGTTTTTT
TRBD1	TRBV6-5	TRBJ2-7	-	CASSYDGTGTYEQYF	TGTGCCAGCAGTTACGACGGGACAGGGACCTACGAGCAGTACTTC
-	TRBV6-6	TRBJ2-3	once	CASSYGPAGGTDTQYF	TGTGCCAGCAGTTACGGCCCCGCAGGTGGCACAGATACGCAGTATTTT
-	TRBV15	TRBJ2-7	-	CATSSTGEDRPYEQYF	TGTGCCACCAGCAGTACCGGGGAGGACCGACCCTACGAGCAGTACTTC
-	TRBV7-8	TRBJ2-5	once	CASSPERVLQETQYF	TGTGCCAGCAGCCCAGAGAGGGTACTCCAAGAGACCCAGTACTTC
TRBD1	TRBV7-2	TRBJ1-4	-	CASSLDPAGGEKLFF	TGTGCCAGCAGCTTAGATCCGGCAGGGGGCGAAAAACTGTTTTTT
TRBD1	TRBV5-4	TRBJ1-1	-	CASRRTTGEYTEAFF	TGTGCCAGCAGGCGGACAACAGGGGAATACACTGAAGCTTTCTTT
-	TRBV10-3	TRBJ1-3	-	CAISGSRTSEANTIYF	TGTGCCATCAGTGGGTCTCGGACTTCCGAGGCGAACACCATATATTTT
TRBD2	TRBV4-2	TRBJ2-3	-	CASSLAGGSTDTQYF	TGTGCCAGCAGCCTAGCGGGGGGAAGCACAGATACGCAGTATTTT
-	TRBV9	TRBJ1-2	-	CASSEAPGHRYGYTF	TGTGCCAGCAGCGAGGCCCCAGGACATCGCTATGGCTACACCTTC
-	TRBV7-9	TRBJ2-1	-	CASSGGISSYNEQFF	TGTGCCAGCAGCGGGGGCATCTCCTCCTACAATGAGCAGTTCTTC
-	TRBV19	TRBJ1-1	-	CASSQQGAGDTEAFF	TGTGCCAGTAGCCAACAGGGAGCCGGGGACACTGAAGCTTTCTTT
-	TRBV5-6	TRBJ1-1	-	CASSLAVKNTEAFF	TGTGCCAGCAGCTTGGCAGTAAAGAACACTGAAGCTTTCTTT
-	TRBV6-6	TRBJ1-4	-	CASSYQEATNEKLFF	TGTGCCAGCAGTTACCAAGAGGCAACTAATGAAAAACTGTTTTTT
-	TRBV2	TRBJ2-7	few	CASEGRENYEQYF	TGTGCCTCAGAGGGTCGGGAGAACTACGAGCAGTACTTC
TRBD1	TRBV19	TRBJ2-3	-	CASIPGGVLNRTTDTQYF	TGTGCCAGTATCCCAGGGGGCGTCCTAAACCGGACCACAGATACGCAGTATTTT
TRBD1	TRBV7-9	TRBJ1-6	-	CASSFGTELSPLHF	TGTGCCAGCAGCTTTGGGACAGAGTTGTCACCCCTCCACTTT
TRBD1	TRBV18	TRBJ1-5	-	CASSPLDRGASQHF	TGTGCCAGCTCACCTTTGGACAGGGGTGCTTCCCAGCATTTT